The rows below give T cell receptor beta chains drawn from one sample of a study of cytomegalovirus exposure and HLA in healthy donors. TCRdb's copy holds only in-frame clones and misses some; the assay was immunoSEQ multiplex PCR. Found here are about 240,000 clones, 75% to 85% of them singletons; the top ten hold around 8.3%. The sample comprised PBMCs. The source is a woman aged 60-70 years in good health and CMV-seropositive. Each CDR3 is given with its conserved first and last residue. Each record gives: CDR3 protein, V gene, D gene. The D gene is left open where the match is weak.

CASSKSRRDTEAFF,TRBV21-1,NA
CASSPERLAIKTDTQYF,TRBV2,TRBD2
CASSLEDSRGYTF,TRBV7-9,NA
CASSQEGGSLNQPQHF,TRBV4-1,NA
CATSRERNYGYTF,TRBV15,NA
CASSQDRERDINQPQHF,TRBV4-1,NA
CASSRNRQGPNTEAFF,TRBV18,TRBD1
CASSPVRVKAYEQYF,TRBV18,NA
CASSGPGYGAGNTIYF,TRBV27,NA
CASSGRDTSLPDKAFF,TRBV6-1,NA
CASSLAPTGGGSADTQYF,TRBV5-1,NA
CASSGTGDPYNEQFF,TRBV9,TRBD1
CAIRDNQGISYEQYF,TRBV10-3,NA
CASRGTGAHRGNEKLFF,TRBV25-1,TRBD1
CASRGYGLYEQYF,TRBV27,NA
CSSSQANTEAFF,TRBV7-9,NA
CASSLGGGLMNTEAFF,TRBV7-9,TRBD1
CASRDRGLNQPQHF,TRBV27,TRBD1
CASSWTGQGDYGYTF,TRBV5-4,TRBD1
CASSDRDSLGYTF,TRBV2,TRBD1
CASSSQGNQPQHF,TRBV7-9,TRBD1
CASSSSGRTTDTQYF,TRBV27,TRBD2
CASSPGQGNTIYF,TRBV7-3,NA
CASSPKLAGTNNEQFF,TRBV5-1,TRBD2
CASSTGQGKETQYF,TRBV7-2,TRBD1
CASSPAGGYNEQFF,TRBV11-2,TRBD2
CASSKTGTGELFF,TRBV25-1,NA
CATQGTSGNNEQFF,TRBV10-3,TRBD2
CASSLNIANEKLFF,TRBV5-1,NA
CASRHGTDTDTQYF,TRBV6-6,NA
CASSKALVRGRFSETQYF,TRBV21-1,NA
CASSPQGLAGLLEQYF,TRBV28,TRBD2
CASSPRVVSGQGGYEQYF,TRBV18,TRBD1
CASRKGGNAVEAFF,TRBV2,NA
CASSYTVGGGPNIQYF,TRBV11-2,NA
CASSLPTTVMNTEAFF,TRBV7-9,NA
CASSLDRAFEAFF,TRBV6-5,TRBD1
CASRNFGQSSYNSPLHF,TRBV5-4,NA
CASTRSGTGDGYTF,TRBV5-1,TRBD1
CASSYLTSGRNEQFF,TRBV6-5,TRBD2
CASSYSARGWVNEQFF,TRBV6-5,TRBD2
CASSPTRTSAMTDTQYF,TRBV18,TRBD2
CASSQYSVQEYEQYF,TRBV14,NA
CASSTGTERNQPQHF,TRBV19,TRBD1
CASSLGRDKSYEQYF,TRBV5-4,NA
CASSYGTSGNYEQYF,TRBV5-1,TRBD2
CASSQVTPGTVGANVLTF,TRBV4-1,TRBD1
CASNINSLAGVLNEQFF,TRBV7-9,TRBD2
CASRTGRNTEAFF,TRBV19,TRBD1
CASSQAGTSGATQYF,TRBV4-1,TRBD2
CASSIQDSKTQYF,TRBV5-1,NA
CASSAGGRRGETQYF,TRBV2,NA
CASSEPAGNSYEQYF,TRBV6-1,TRBD2
CASKRDRVNEQYF,TRBV2,TRBD1
CASSMTGSYEQYF,TRBV28,TRBD1
CASSAGEQPQHF,TRBV28,NA